This record concerns one T cell receptor (beta chain) sequence. What it binds is unknown. Data came from immunoSEQ multiplex PCR; TCRdb stores just in-frame clones and leaves some out. The table shows 120,000 to 150,000 clones, with approximately 87% occurring only once. Germline V CDR1 and CDR2: SNHLY, FYNNEI. V gave up 5 bases and J gave up 6 bases, with 13 bases separating them. The length of the CDR3 is 14 residues. The data derive from a study of radiation and T cells in renal cell carcinoma. Overall study results and limits: From baseline, blood top tumor clonotypes peaked at 2 weeks post-radiation. Baseline intratumoral clonotype presence is unknown without pretreatment biopsies.

Time point defined: baseline pretreatment blood. Specified treatment: 15 Gy SBRT to primary tumor, nephrectomy 4 weeks later. The tumor was a clear cell renal cell carcinoma. The source of this sequence is a woman in her forties or fifties with renal cell carcinoma. This material consisted of blood, taken from a patient whose treatment included radiotherapy and nephrectomy. V usage is TRBV2 and J usage is TRBJ1-4, with D possibly TRBD1 on 6 matching bases. CDR3 loop: CASSTQGRDEKLFF. The CDR3 nucleotides read TGTGCCAGCAGTACTCAGGGGAGGGATGAAAAACTGTTTTTT.